This T cell receptor (beta chain) was sequenced in a study of blood T cell repertoires in COVID-19. Produced via immunoSEQ multiplex PCR; TCRdb's table is partial and in-frame only. Of 150,000 to 200,000 clones detected, about 93% appear once; the ten largest clones hold approximately 0.5%. CDR1 is MDHEN and CDR2 is SYDVKM in the germline V gene. V was shortened by 6 bases and J by 0 bases, with 12 bases between the two germline ends. This CDR3 is 14 amino acids long. V and J are TRBV28 and TRBJ2-7; D is uncertain. Sequenced sample: peripheral blood. The clonotype was recovered from a man aged 50 or older with acute or convalescent COVID-19. The CDR3 sequence is CASSETLSSYEQYF. The CDR3, as DNA: TGTGCCAGCAGCGAAACCCTCAGCTCCTACGAGCAGTACTTC.